The entry below gives a single T cell receptor (beta chain) sequence along with its context. Profiling relied on immunoSEQ multiplex PCR, and the TCRdb table lists in-frame clones only, not all of them. Counted here are more than 200,000 clones, 70% occurring once; the ten biggest clones make up 15% to 17%. These data come from a study of cytotoxic CD8 clonotypes in ibrutinib-treated CLL. Turning to the study itself: A mean of approximately 260,000 productive templates and just under 95,000 productive rearrangements was obtained per sample.

Trimming at V came to 1 base and at J to 10 bases, leaving 8 bases not matched to a gene. The CDR3 runs to 14 residues. Germline values: CDR1 SQVTM, CDR2 ANQGSEA. The receptor's source is a human donor with chronic lymphocytic leukemia. The specimen comprised PBMCs, sampled after 24 months of ibrutinib treatment. The chain uses TRBV29-1 and TRBJ2-1; 9 positions match TRBD1. The DNA for the CDR3 is TGCAGCGTTGAAGGGAGACAGGGGGTCCTCGAGCAGTTCTTC. It codes for CSVEGRQGVLEQFF.